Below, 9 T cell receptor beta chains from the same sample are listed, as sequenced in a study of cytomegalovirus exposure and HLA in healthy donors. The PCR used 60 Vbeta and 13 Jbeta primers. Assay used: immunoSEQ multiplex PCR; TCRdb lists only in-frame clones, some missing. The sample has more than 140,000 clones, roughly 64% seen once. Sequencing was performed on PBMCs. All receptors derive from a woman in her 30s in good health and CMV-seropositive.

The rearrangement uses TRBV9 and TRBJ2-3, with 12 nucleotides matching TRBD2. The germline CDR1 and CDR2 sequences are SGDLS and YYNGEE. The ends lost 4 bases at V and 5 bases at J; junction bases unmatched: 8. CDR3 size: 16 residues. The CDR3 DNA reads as TGTGCCAGCAGCTCTAGCGGGGGGGCCGTGGGAGATACGCAGTATTTT. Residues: CASSSSGGAVGDTQYF.

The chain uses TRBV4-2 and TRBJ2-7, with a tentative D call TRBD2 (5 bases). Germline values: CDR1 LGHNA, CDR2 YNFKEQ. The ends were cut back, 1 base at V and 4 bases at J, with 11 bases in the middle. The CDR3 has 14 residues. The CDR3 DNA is TGTGCCAGCAGCCAAGCCGGGAATCCTTACGAGCAGTACTTC. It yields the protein CASSQAGNPYEQYF.

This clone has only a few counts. The CDR3 reads CASSPQMTGTNYGYTF. Here the CDR3 DNA reads TGTGCCAGCAGTCCACAAATGACAGGGACTAACTATGGCTACACCTTC. The chain employs TRBV27 and TRBJ1-2; 7 bases are a match to TRBD1. V lost 5 bases, J lost 0 bases, and 9 bases stayed unmatched. The germline V gene has CDR1 MNHEY and CDR2 SMNVEV (reference sequence). The CDR3 is made up of 16 amino acids.

CDR3: CASSSGTSGRPPYEQYF. The CDR3 DNA sequence: TGTGCCAGCAGTTCCGGGACTAGCGGGAGGCCACCCTACGAGCAGTACTTC. The genes are TRBV27 and TRBJ2-7; TRBD2 aligns across 15 bases. The CDR3 loop spans 17 amino acids. From germline, CDR1 is MNHEY and CDR2 SMNVEV (reference sequence). The junction had 6 bases not matched to a gene; V was cut back by 4 bases and J by 2 bases.

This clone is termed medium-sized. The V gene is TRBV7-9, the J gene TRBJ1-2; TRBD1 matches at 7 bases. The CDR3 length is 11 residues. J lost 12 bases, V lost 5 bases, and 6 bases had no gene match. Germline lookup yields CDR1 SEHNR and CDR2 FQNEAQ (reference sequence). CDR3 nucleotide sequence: TGTGCCAGCAGCCAAACAGGGGATCACACCTTC. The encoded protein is CASSQTGDHTF.

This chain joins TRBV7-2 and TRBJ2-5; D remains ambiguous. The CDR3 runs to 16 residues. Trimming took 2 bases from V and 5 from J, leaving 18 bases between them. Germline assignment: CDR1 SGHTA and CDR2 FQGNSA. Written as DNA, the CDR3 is TGTGCCAGCAGCTTAAGGCTAGGTGAGGCGCGGGAGACCCAGTACTTC. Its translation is CASSLRLGEARETQYF. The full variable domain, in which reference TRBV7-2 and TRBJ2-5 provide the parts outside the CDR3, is GAGVSQSPSNKVTEKGKDVELRCDPISGHTALYWYRQSLGQGLEFLIYFQGNSAPDKSGLPSDRFSAERTGGSVSTLTIQRTQQEDSAVYLCASSLRLGEARETQYFGPGTRLLVL.

The CDR3 sequence: CASSRTVRGEKLFF. For the CDR3, the DNA is TGTGCCAGCAGTCGTACCGTCCGAGGGGAAAAACTGTTTTTT. The chain joins TRBV27 to TRBJ1-4; D is uncertain. CDR3 length: 14 amino acids. CDR1 is MNHEY, CDR2 SMNVEV, per germline (reference sequence). With 5 bases removed from V and 8 bases from J, the gap between germline ends came to 15 bases. Full variable domain (outside the CDR3, taken from reference TRBV27 and TRBJ1-4): EAQVTQNPRYLITVTGKKLTVTCSQNMNHEYMSWYRQDPGLGLRQIYYSMNVEVTDKGDVPEGYKVSRKEKRNFPLILESPSPNQTSLYFCASSRTVRGEKLFFGSGTQLSVL.

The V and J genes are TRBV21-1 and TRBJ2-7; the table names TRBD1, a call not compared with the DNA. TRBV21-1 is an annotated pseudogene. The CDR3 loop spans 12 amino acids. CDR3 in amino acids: CASSKVSYEQYF. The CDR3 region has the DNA TGTGCCAGCAGCAAAGTCAGCTACGAGCAGTACTTC.

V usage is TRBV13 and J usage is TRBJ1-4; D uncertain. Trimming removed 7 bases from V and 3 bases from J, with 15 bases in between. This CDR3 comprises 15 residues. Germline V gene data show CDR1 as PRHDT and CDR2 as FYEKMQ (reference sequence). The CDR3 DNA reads TGTGCCAGCATCATGCGGGGTACGGCTAATGAAAAACTGTTTTTT. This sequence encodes CASIMRGTANEKLFF.